This record covers a single T cell receptor beta chain. Its antigen is still unknown. The data are from a study of cytomegalovirus exposure and HLA in healthy donors. The wider study: Early released data comprised about 85 million unique TCRs from HLA-typed donors.

Amplification used 60 Vbeta primers and 13 Jbeta primers. Some clones are missing from TCRdb's copy, which holds only in-frame ones; the method was immunoSEQ multiplex PCR. The sample comprises about 130,000 clones, around 85% of which are singletons, and roughly 1.8% rests with the top ten. V lost 0 bases and J lost 1, with 7 bases in between. The CDR3 runs to 14 residues. From germline, CDR1 is SGHRS and CDR2 YFSETQ. The study, taken as a whole, reports: Accurate HLA-A and HLA-B prediction from TCR beta sequences was reported for most subjects.

The V and J genes are TRBV5-1 and TRBJ1-1; no clear D. This TCR was recovered from a boy younger than 18 in good health and CMV-seronegative. Sequencing input: PBMCs. This chain's CDR3 is CASSLDLGNTEAFF. The CDR3 coding sequence is TGCGCCAGCAGCTTGGATCTAGGGAACACTGAAGCTTTCTTT.